This entry is about one T cell receptor beta chain. Original handling: Estimates of nucleated cell counts were drawn from the amplification of reference gene primers. TCRdb's table, derived via immunoSEQ multiplex PCR, lists solely in-frame clones and lacks some. The D gene and trimming were derived from the DNA, and the V and J assignments and clone size from that table. This sample carries roughly 170,000 clones, about 86% of them seen once, and the ten largest clones take about 20%. The sample is drawn from a study of blood T cell repertoires in COVID-19. Study information: Italy, Spain and the United States were the sources of the convalescent and acute COVID-19 samples. From T cells, B-cell-depleted T cells, or PBMCs came the material, which was cDNA or gDNA.

The germline V and J ends were trimmed by 5 bases and 4 bases, with 27 bases remaining between them. CDR1 is KGHSH, CDR2 LQKENI, per germline. This CDR3 is 19 amino acids long. The receptor's source is a man between 65 and 85 years old with active or convalescent COVID-19. The chain employs TRBV18 and TRBJ2-1; D is possibly TRBD1 (6 bases). The material sequenced was peripheral blood. CDR3 bases: TGTGCCAGCTCAGAAGCTCGTCCGGGACAAATCCAGCCGTACAATGAGCAGTTCTTC. It specifies CASSEARPGQIQPYNEQFF.